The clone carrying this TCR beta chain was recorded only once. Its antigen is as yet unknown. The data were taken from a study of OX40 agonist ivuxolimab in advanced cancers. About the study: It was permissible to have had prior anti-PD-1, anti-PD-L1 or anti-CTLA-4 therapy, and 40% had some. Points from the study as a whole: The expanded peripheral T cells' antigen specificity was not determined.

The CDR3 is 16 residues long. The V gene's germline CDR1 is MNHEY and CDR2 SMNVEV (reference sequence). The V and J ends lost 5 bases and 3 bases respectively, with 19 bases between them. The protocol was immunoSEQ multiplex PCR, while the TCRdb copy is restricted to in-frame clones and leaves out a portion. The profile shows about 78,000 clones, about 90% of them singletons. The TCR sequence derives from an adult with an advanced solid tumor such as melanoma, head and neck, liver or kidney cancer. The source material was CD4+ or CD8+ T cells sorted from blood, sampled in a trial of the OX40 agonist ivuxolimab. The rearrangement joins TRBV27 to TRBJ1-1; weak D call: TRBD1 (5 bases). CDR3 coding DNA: TGTGCCAGCAGTCCTGGGGCGGGGGGTTGGGACACTGAAGCTTTCTTT. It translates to CASSPGAGGWDTEAFF.